These 19 T cell receptor beta chains were sequenced from one sample in a study of blood T cell repertoires in COVID-19 (dated by TCRdb to about 2020). Library construction relied on the immunoSEQ multiplex PCR assay. Here the immuneACCESS table is served through TCRdb, limited to in-frame sequences with V and J called. Missing clones are a known gap in these copies; in checked studies unresolved V genes cover under half, and the rest lacks a known reason. The sample profile shows about 420,000 clones; around 90% of them were found once. The ten largest clones take up less than 0.95% of the sample. Input material: peripheral blood. The receptors were gathered from a man aged 18 to 29 with COVID-19, enrolled during active disease.

This clone has a handful of counts. The chain has TRBV9 and TRBJ2-7, with D possibly matching TRBD2 (6 bases). Germline assignment: CDR1 SGDLS and CDR2 YYNGEE. The V and J ends lost 4 bases and 0 bases respectively, with 17 bases between them. This CDR3 region has 16 residues. The CDR3 here is CASSPLAYGSSYEQYF. CDR3 nucleotides: TGTGCCAGCAGCCCCCTGGCCTACGGGAGCTCCTACGAGCAGTACTTC. The full variable domain, its missing parts supplied by reference TRBV9 and TRBJ2-7, is DSGVTQTPKHLITATGQRVTLRCSPRSGDLSVYWYQQSLDQGLQFLIQYYNGEERAKGNILERFSAQQFPDLHSELNLSSLELGDSALYFCASSPLAYGSSYEQYFGPGTRLTVT.

V gene TRBV5-1 combines with J gene TRBJ2-7; maybe TRBD2 (7 bases). The CDR3 is 16 residues long. CDR1 is SGHRS and CDR2 is YFSETQ in the germline V gene. Trimming took 4 bases from V and 2 from J, leaving 19 bases between them. CDR3 DNA sequence: TGCGCCAGCAGCCCCGGGGTTGCGGGGGCCCCCTACGAGCAGTACTTC. This sequence encodes CASSPGVAGAPYEQYF.

The V gene is TRBV7-9, the J gene TRBJ2-2; TRBD2 agrees at 8 bases. CDR3 length: 16 residues. J was trimmed by 7 bases and V by 1 base; bases with no gene match: 8. CDR1 is SEHNR and CDR2 is FQNEAQ in the germline V gene (reference sequence). This chain's CDR3 is CASSLDSGGPIGELFF. Here the CDR3 DNA reads TGTGCCAGCAGCTTAGATTCGGGAGGGCCAATCGGGGAGCTGTTTTTT.

Comment on this clone: Other DNA sequences of this sample code for an identical CDR3. This chain links TRBV5-1 with TRBJ2-3; 7 bases are a match to TRBD2. The V segment lost 0 bases and the J segment 4 bases; nucleotides outside the gene matches: 5. Germline-derived CDR1 and CDR2 are SGHRS and YFSETQ. The CDR3 covers 15 residues. The CDR3, as DNA: TGCGCCAGCAGCTTGGGCGGGAGATCCCCAGATACGCAGTATTTT. Protein sequence: CASSLGGRSPDTQYF.

A single count supports this clone. The chain carries TRBV27 and TRBJ2-7, with TRBD2 as a possible D gene (5 bases). The CDR3 extends over 13 amino acids. Trimming cost V 1 base and J 3 bases, with 7 bases left between them. Per germline, CDR1 MNHEY and CDR2 SMNVEV (reference sequence). The CDR3 sequence is CASSLFRGYEQYF. The CDR3 region has the DNA TGTGCCAGCAGTTTATTTCGGGGCTACGAGCAGTACTTC.

The J gene is TRBJ2-1, the V gene TRBV25-1; 10 bases fit TRBD2. CDR3 length: 15 residues. Germline V lookup: CDR1 MGHDK, CDR2 SYGVNS. The trim removed 6 bases at V and 7 bases at J, leaving 9 bases unmatched. CDR3 loop: CASSPQRGGLNEQFF. CDR3 bases: TGTGCCAGCAGCCCCCAGCGGGGGGGCCTTAATGAGCAGTTCTTC.

The chain combines TRBV7-9 with TRBJ2-2; TRBD1 agrees at 8 bases. The CDR3 totals 15 residues. Germline CDR1 reads SEHNR; CDR2 reads FQNEAQ (reference sequence). Trimming took 4 bases from V and 7 from J; bases not matched to a gene: 8. The CDR3 loop is CASSSKDRVGGELFF. The CDR3 DNA reads TGTGCCAGCAGCTCCAAGGACAGGGTCGGCGGGGAGCTGTTTTTT.

The chain carries TRBV12-5 and TRBJ2-1, with 8 bases aligning to TRBD1. CDR3 size: 18 residues. Germline CDR1 and CDR2: LGHNT and FRNRAP. With 3 bases clipped from V and 2 bases from J, the junction kept 12 bases outside the gene matches. The CDR3: CASGFEPRQGATYNEQFF. In DNA, the CDR3 is TGTGCTAGTGGTTTTGAGCCCCGCCAGGGGGCTACCTACAATGAGCAGTTCTTC.

The chain employs TRBV9 and TRBJ2-3, with a tentative D call TRBD2 (5 bases). CDR1 is SGDLS, CDR2 YYNGEE, per germline. V shed 4 bases and J shed 2 bases, with 20 bases lying between them. This CDR3 region has 17 residues. DNA of the CDR3: TGTGCCAGCAGCCAGAGGAACGGGCTTCGGGACACAGATACGCAGTATTTT. Translation: CASSQRNGLRDTDTQYF. Using reference TRBV9 and TRBJ2-3 for the parts outside the CDR3, the full variable domain is DSGVTQTPKHLITATGQRVTLRCSPRSGDLSVYWYQQSLDQGLQFLIQYYNGEERAKGNILERFSAQQFPDLHSELNLSSLELGDSALYFCASSQRNGLRDTDTQYFGPGTRLTVL.

This sequence joins TRBV15 and TRBJ2-7; D unclear. The CDR3 contains 15 residues. The V gene's germline CDR1 is LNHNV and CDR2 YYDKDF (reference sequence). With 0 bases removed from V and 6 bases from J, the gap between germline ends came to 15 bases. DNA for the CDR3: TGTGCCACCAGCAGAGATTCCGCAGGTACGGCCGAGCAGTACTTC. Translation gives CATSRDSAGTAEQYF.

The chain links TRBV21-1 to TRBJ2-3; TRBD2, the table's D call, lacks a check against the DNA. TRBV21-1 is a pseudogene segment. The CDR3 runs 14 residues. CDR3 sequence (DNA): TGTGCCAGCAGCGCCTACGAGGGTGATGCTACGCAGTATTTT. This sequence encodes CASSAYEGDATQYF.

The rearrangement links TRBV27 to TRBJ2-2; TRBD2 agrees at 12 bases. The J segment lost 0 bases and the V segment lost 4 bases, leaving 6 bases of the junction unmatched. Germline V gene sequence: CDR1 MNHEY, CDR2 SMNVEV (reference sequence). This CDR3 has 18 amino acids. Here the CDR3 reads CASSSRRLAGANTGELFF. The CDR3 nucleotides are TGTGCCAGCAGTTCCCGAAGACTAGCGGGAGCGAACACCGGGGAGCTGTTTTTT.

The chain links TRBV4-2 to TRBJ2-3; TRBD2 is a possible D gene (5 bases). The CDR3 contains 15 residues. Per germline, CDR1 LGHNA and CDR2 YNFKEQ. V was clipped by 4 bases and J by 2 bases, with 13 bases between them. This CDR3 is CASSRWTGNTDTQYF. CDR3 sequence (DNA): TGTGCCAGCAGCCGCTGGACGGGAAACACAGATACGCAGTATTTT.

This sequence joins TRBV24-1 and TRBJ2-3, with 7 bases identical to TRBD2. Unmatched junction bases numbered 13, after V lost 5 bases and J lost 6 bases. The CDR3 contains 16 residues. The germline CDR1 and CDR2 sequences are KGHDR and SFDVKD. Here the CDR3 reads CATSGEGGSLSDTQYF. DNA of the CDR3: TGTGCCACCAGTGGGGAGGGCGGGAGTCTATCTGATACGCAGTATTTT.

The rearrangement joins TRBV12-3 or TRBV12-4 to TRBJ2-1; 8 nucleotides align to TRBD1. The CDR3 has 12 amino acids. With 7 bases clipped from V and 10 bases from J, the junction kept 6 bases outside the gene matches. CDR3 DNA sequence: TGTGCCAGCAACCAGGCAGGGGGCGAGCAGTTCTTC. Residues: CASNQAGGEQFF.

The chain combines TRBV7-2 with TRBJ2-2; 7 positions agree with TRBD2. CDR1 is SGHTA, CDR2 FQGNSA, per germline. With V trimmed by 2 bases and J by 6 bases, 9 bases remained unmatched. CDR3 size: 16 residues. As DNA, the CDR3 is TGTGCCAGCAGCTTAAGACTAGCTCTGAGGTCCGGGGAGCTGTTTTTT. Its translation: CASSLRLALRSGELFF.

The chain carries TRBV14 and TRBJ2-1; D remains unclear. V was pared by 4 bases and J by 4 bases, with 20 bases between. This CDR3 region has 17 residues. Germline CDR1 is SGHDN and CDR2 is FVKESK. CDR3 bases: TGTGCCAGCAGCCCGCGGTTTGAAGGTAGCAGTTACAATGAGCAGTTCTTC. Amino acid sequence: CASSPRFEGSSYNEQFF.

This clone was observed a single time. V and J are TRBV2 and TRBJ2-7; TRBD2 might be the D (5 bases). CDR3 length equals 13 residues. CDR1 and CDR2 from the germline V gene are SNHLY and FYNNEI. V dropped 6 bases and J dropped 1 base, with 10 bases sitting between them. In nucleotides, the CDR3 is TGTGCCAGCAGCCGGACGGGATCCTACGAGCAGTACTTC. Protein product: CASSRTGSYEQYF.

V usage is TRBV7-9 and J usage is TRBJ2-3; tentative D call: TRBD2 (5 bases). CDR3 length equals 17 residues. Trimming shortened V by 4 bases and J by 0 bases, and 17 bases separated the two germline ends. Germline values: CDR1 SEHNR, CDR2 FQNEAQ (reference sequence). The CDR3 DNA reads as TGTGCCAGCAGCTCGGGGTGGGGTAGAAAGAGCACAGATACGCAGTATTTT. It is translated as CASSSGWGRKSTDTQYF.